The T cell receptor delta chain under discussion was sequenced for a study of gamma-delta chains in newborns, infants, children. V lost 4 bases to trimming and J lost 0 bases, with 27 bases between them. In germline, CDR1 is TSWWSYY, CDR2 QGS. This CDR3 comprises 20 residues. TCRdb processed the reads again with the CATT caller. The sample yields over 3,000 delta-chain clones, roughly 50% seen once. The sequence was collected from a child who received the measles vaccine. The sequenced sample consisted of blood. The chain combines TRDV1 with TRDJ1; D possibly corresponds to TRDD3 (6 bases). The chain's CDR3 is CALGVRGVLRTGPYTDKLIF. The CDR3 DNA sequence: TGTGCTCTTGGGGTGCGGGGGGTCCTCCGTACTGGGCCGTACACCGATAAACTCATCTTT.